This T cell receptor beta chain was sequenced for a study of cytomegalovirus exposure and HLA in healthy donors. Study-level points and caveats: Productive status was seen about 90% or about 30% of the time for most TCR beta V segments in an earlier analysis. When a later analysis was performed, an Asian-associated ancestry cluster reportedly had fewer N-insertions than the roughly 670-donor mean. Cytomegalovirus-associated status was assigned to 150 to 200 TCR beta chains.

A word on this clone: Its antigen remains unidentified.

PCR primers comprised 60 Vbeta and 13 Jbeta primers. Sequenced by immunoSEQ multiplex PCR; TCRdb stores in-frame clones only, minus some. The table shows some 150,000 clones, with 80% to 85% occurring only once. The CDR3 is 16 amino acids. V dropped 5 bases and J dropped 5; count of bases not matched to a gene: 12. Germline V gives CDR1 SEHNR, CDR2 FQNEAQ (reference sequence). The gene calls are TRBV7-9 and TRBJ2-5, with 9 bases aligning to TRBD2. The sequenced material came from PBMCs. The sequence came from a male donor in good health and CMV-seronegative. CDR3 in DNA: TGTGCCAGCAGCCAAATCAGCGGGAGGCTAGGGGAGACCCAGTACTTC. Translation: CASSQISGRLGETQYF. Based on the CDR3 plus reference TRBV7-9 and TRBJ2-5, the full variable domain is DTGVSQNPRHKITKRGQNVTFRCDPISEHNRLYWYRQTLGQGPEFLTYFQNEAQLEKSRLLSDRFSAERPKGSFSTLEIQRTEQGDSAMYLCASSQISGRLGETQYFGPGTRLLVL.